The 22 T cell receptor beta chains below come from one sample, sequenced in a study of T cells in Graves' hyperthyroidism and ophthalmopathy. TCR beta CDR3 regions were amplified from RNA. TCR CDR3 regions were first amplified by RT-PCR with HTBI primers. TCRdb re-derived calls from the multiplex PCR reads in MiXCR, one entry per CDR3 protein. This sample has 300,000 to 500,000 distinct CDR3 sequences, with over 12% found just once. Sequenced: blood. These receptors were collected from a man aged 50 or older with Graves' ophthalmopathy.

This clonotype has ten or more counts. The junction departs from the called germline gene at one end, perhaps through a read error. The chain uses TRBV5-1 and TRBJ2-3; 11 bases match TRBD2. The CDR3 runs to 15 residues. Germline CDR1 SGHRS, CDR2 YFSETQ. The CDR3 here is CATSLAGGNTDTQYF. The CDR3 coding sequence is TGCGCCACCAGCTTAGCGGGAGGGAACACAGATACGCAGTATTTT. Full variable domain (missing parts from reference TRBV5-1 and TRBJ2-3): KAGVTQTPRYLIKTRGQQVTLSCSPISGHRSVSWYQQTPGQGLQFLFEYFSETQRNKGNFPGRFSGRQFSNSRSEMNVSTLELGDSALYLCATSLAGGNTDTQYFGPGTRLTVL.

The rearrangement joins TRBV4-1 to TRBJ2-5, with TRBD2 matching 13 bases. Germline CDR1 and CDR2: MGHRA and YSYEKL. J lost 4 bases, V lost 5 bases, and 7 bases had no gene match. The CDR3 has 16 residues. For the CDR3, the DNA is TGCGCCAGCAGCTCAGGGACTAGCGGGACGGGAGAGACCCAGTACTTC. Its translation: CASSSGTSGTGETQYF.

The sample holds many counts of this clonotype. The chain has TRBV27 and TRBJ2-1; unclear D gene. The germline gives CDR1 MNHEY, CDR2 SMNVEV (reference sequence). The CDR3 totals 11 residues. V dropped 4 bases and J dropped 6 bases, with 4 bases sitting between them. This chain's CDR3 is CASSWGNEQFF. CDR3 coding DNA: TGTGCCAGCAGTTGGGGCAATGAGCAGTTCTTC.

This chain connects TRBV29-1 to TRBJ2-7; TRBD1 aligns across 9 bases. Germline CDR1 reads SQVTM; CDR2 reads ANQGSEA. This CDR3 has 12 amino acids. With V trimmed by 7 bases and J by 6 bases, 7 bases remained unmatched. CDR3 in DNA: TGCAGCGGAACGGGACAGGGTAGCGAGCAGTACTTC. It is translated as CSGTGQGSEQYF.

This clonotype was found many times. This chain connects TRBV3-1 to TRBJ2-1; TRBD2 matches 11 bases. Germline V gene data show CDR1 as LGHDT and CDR2 as YNNKEL (reference sequence). The V and J ends lost 3 bases and 5 bases, in that order; junction bases with no gene match: 9. This CDR3 is 17 amino acids long. The CDR3 protein is CASSQETSGKGNNEQFF. In DNA, the CDR3 is TGTGCCAGCAGCCAGGAGACTAGCGGGAAAGGAAACAATGAGCAGTTCTTC.

This clonotype was picked up many times. The chain uses TRBV6-6 and TRBJ1-5, with D hard to call. Per the germline V gene, CDR1 is MNHNY and CDR2 is SVGAGI (reference sequence). The length of the CDR3 is 16 residues. V was pared by 4 bases and J by 0 bases, with 13 bases between. DNA for the CDR3: TGTGCCAGCAGTTGGACCAGCGGCAATAGCAATCAGCCCCAGCATTTT. The encoded protein is CASSWTSGNSNQPQHF.

This clonotype was picked up many times. This chain joins TRBV2 and TRBJ1-1; D ambiguous. The germline CDR1 and CDR2 sequences are SNHLY and FYNNEI. V lost 3 bases and J lost 1, with 3 bases in between. The CDR3 sequence is 12 residues long. Here the CDR3 reads CASSEANTEAFF. The CDR3 DNA is TGTGCCAGCAGTGAGGCGAACACTGAAGCTTTCTTT.

Ten or more counts support this clonotype. The chain carries TRBV2 and TRBJ1-1; the D gene is possibly TRBD1 (5 bases). V was trimmed by 4 bases and J by 3 bases, leaving 9 bases between them. Germline V gene data show CDR1 as SNHLY and CDR2 as FYNNEI. The CDR3 has 13 residues. Written as DNA, the CDR3 is TGTGCCAGCAGTGGTTTAGGGGACACTGAAGCTTTCTTT. Translating it yields CASSGLGDTEAFF. The variable domain in full, with the rest retrieved from reference TRBV2 and TRBJ1-1, is EPEVTQTPSHQVTQMGQEVILRCVPISNHLYFYWYRQILGQKVEFLVSFYNNEISEKSEIFDDQFSVERPDGSNFTLKIRSTKLEDSAMYFCASSGLGDTEAFFGQGTRLTVV.

This rearrangement joins TRBV6-1 to TRBJ2-1; D might be TRBD2 (5 bases). The CDR3 spans 13 residues. V was pared by 6 bases and J by 9 bases, with 15 bases between. From germline, CDR1 is MNHNS and CDR2 SASEGT. The CDR3 DNA sequence: TGTGCCAGCAGGAACCTACTAGTCGGTGAGCAGTTCTTC. Its translation is CASRNLLVGEQFF.

This clonotype was seen a handful of times. The chain combines TRBV7-9 with TRBJ1-1; 7 positions agree with TRBD1. The V gene's germline CDR1 is SEHNR and CDR2 FQNEAQ (reference sequence). The CDR3 loop spans 15 amino acids. V was clipped by 1 base and J by 5 bases; unmatched bases: 7. The CDR3 here is CASSLGTGGRTEAFF. The CDR3 coding sequence is TGTGCCAGCAGCTTAGGGACAGGCGGGAGAACTGAAGCTTTCTTT.

This clonotype showed up many times. The chain couples TRBV20-1 to TRBJ1-1; no definite D call. V was shortened by 5 bases and J by 4 bases, with 17 bases between the two germline ends. The CDR3 is made up of 14 amino acids. Germline lookup yields CDR1 DFQATT and CDR2 SNEGSKA (reference sequence). The CDR3: CSAVVAAEGTEAFF. In nucleotides, the CDR3 is TGCAGTGCTGTCGTAGCGGCGGAGGGCACTGAAGCTTTCTTT.

V usage is TRBV5-1 and J usage is TRBJ2-2; 7 bases line up with TRBD1. The end of the DNA fits TRBJ1-1 better, so the J call may be wrong. This CDR3 region has 13 residues. CDR1 is SGHRS and CDR2 is YFSETQ in the germline V gene. CDR3 DNA sequence: TGCGCCAGCAGCTTAGACAGGGCCGGGGTAGCTTTCTTT. Its protein product is CASSLDRAGVAFF.

Regarding this clonotype: This sequence may be a read error, since a much larger clone differs from it by one base. V and J are TRBV12-3 or TRBV12-4 and TRBJ1-5, with no clear D. CDR3 length: 17 amino acids. V lost 4 bases and J 0 bases, leaving 16 bases between the germline ends. As DNA, the CDR3 is TGTGCCAGCAGTTCCGGACGGGGAATCTATAGCAATCAGCCCCAGCATTTT. Its protein product is CASSSGRGIYSNQPQHF.

This clonotype occurred a few times. This sequence joins TRBV20-1 and TRBJ2-1; 8 nucleotides line up with TRBD2. The ends lost 6 bases at V and 7 bases at J; junction bases unmatched: 14. The CDR3 has 15 amino acids. The germline CDR1 and CDR2 sequences are DFQATT and SNEGSKA (reference sequence). DNA for the CDR3: TGCAGTGCCCCCCCGGGGGGGGCAGGCTTTAATGAGCAGTTCTTC. Its protein is CSAPPGGAGFNEQFF.

In this sample, this clonotype turned up a few times. The J gene is TRBJ2-2, the V gene TRBV7-9, with D tentatively TRBD2 (6 bases). Germline values: CDR1 SEHNR, CDR2 FQNEAQ (reference sequence). This CDR3 is 15 amino acids long. Deletions cut 5 bases from V and 2 bases from J, with 12 bases between. CDR3 nucleotide sequence: TGTGCCAGCAGCACCGGGACTCTCAACACCGGGGAGCTGTTTTTT. Its translation: CASSTGTLNTGELFF.

This clonotype was counted at least ten times. This chain links TRBV9 with TRBJ2-5; 8 nucleotides align to TRBD1. Germline trimming cut 0 bases from V and 7 bases from J; bases unmatched to any gene: 8. Germline V gene lookup returns CDR1 SGDLS and CDR2 YYNGEE. This CDR3 is 15 amino acids long. In DNA, the CDR3 is TGTGCCAGCAGCGTAGCCTTGACAGGGGATGTGACCCAGTACTTC. Translated: CASSVALTGDVTQYF.

There are many counts of this clonotype. The J gene is TRBJ2-7, the V gene TRBV29-1; TRBD1 matches at 7 bases. The V and J ends lost 1 base and 3 bases, in that order; junction bases with no gene match: 9. This CDR3 region has 15 residues. Looked up from germline, CDR1 is SQVTM and CDR2 is ANQGSEA. The CDR3: CSVEGVPGQNYEQYF. CDR3 nucleotide sequence: TGCAGCGTTGAAGGGGTCCCGGGACAGAACTACGAGCAGTACTTC.

The chain combines TRBV20-1 with TRBJ2-7; D is perhaps TRBD2 (5 bases). CDR1 and CDR2 from the germline V gene are DFQATT and SNEGSKA (reference sequence). The CDR3 extends over 14 amino acids. V was clipped by 1 base and J by 1 base, with 11 bases between them. The CDR3, as DNA: TGCAGTGCTAGAGTAAAACTAGATTCCTACGAGCAGTACTTC. It encodes CSARVKLDSYEQYF.

In this sample, this clonotype turned up a few times. This sequence joins TRBV5-1 and TRBJ2-3; 13 nucleotides align to TRBD2. This CDR3 is built from 14 residues. V shed 7 bases, J shed 5 bases, and the junction held 4 bases outside the gene matches. Germline V gene data show CDR1 as SGHRS and CDR2 as YFSETQ. CDR3 sequence reads: CASAGLAGEDTQYF. CDR3 DNA: TGCGCCAGCGCCGGACTAGCGGGAGAAGATACGCAGTATTTT.

The CDR3 DNA sequence: TGTGCCAGCAGCCCCCGGACAGGGTCAGGCTCCTATAATTCACCCCTCCACTTT. As protein: CASSPRTGSGSYNSPLHF. The gene calls are TRBV11-2 and TRBJ1-6; 8 bases are shared with TRBD1. Trimming cost V 5 bases and J 0 bases; bases outside gene matches: 9. This CDR3 comprises 18 residues. The germline V gene encodes CDR1 SGHAT and CDR2 FQNNGV. Supplemented by reference TRBV11-2 and TRBJ1-6, the full variable domain reads EAGVAQSPRYKIIEKRQSVAFWCNPISGHATLYWYQQILGQGPKLLIQFQNNGVVDDSQLPKDRFSAERLKGVDSTLKIQPAKLEDSAVYLCASSPRTGSGSYNSPLHFGNGTRLTVT.

This clonotype was observed a handful of times. This rearrangement joins TRBV29-1 to TRBJ2-3, with 8 bases fitting TRBD2. The CDR3 consists of 14 residues. V gave up 4 bases and J gave up 2 bases; unmatched junction bases: 5. Germline assignment: CDR1 SQVTM and CDR2 ANQGSEA. The CDR3 protein is CSVVDGRDTDTQYF. The CDR3 coding sequence is TGCAGCGTTGTAGACGGGAGGGACACAGATACGCAGTATTTT.

The chain joins TRBV27 to TRBJ1-6; D remains unclear. The V end lost 4 bases, the J end lost 14 bases, and 12 bases lay between the germline ends. The CDR3 is 12 residues long. Germline V gene lookup returns CDR1 MNHEY and CDR2 SMNVEV (reference sequence). This CDR3 reads CASSSTSSALHF. CDR3 nucleotides: TGTGCCAGCAGTTCGACATCCTCGGCCCTCCACTTT.